This T cell receptor beta chain was sequenced during a study of Ad26.COV2.S vaccination and SARS-CoV-2 variants. V lost 5 bases, J lost 8 bases, and 10 bases lay in between. Germline assignment: CDR1 MNHEY and CDR2 SVGEGT. There are 11 residues in the CDR3. The assay was immunoSEQ multiplex PCR, and TCRdb's table has in-frame clones only and misses some. The sample contains about 460,000 clones, nearly 90% of which appear only once. Treatment meaning: about 20 received Ad26.COV2.S at low or high dose, single or two shots; 5 received placebo; per-sample allocation not given. On day 63 after the first injection, vaccine and placebo recipients gave samples.

Here the sequenced sample was peripheral blood, taken in a trial of Ad26.COV2.S vaccine versus placebo. V usage is TRBV6-2 or TRBV6-3 and J usage is TRBJ2-7; D assignment may be TRBD1 or TRBD2 (5 bases each). The source is a person aged 18 to 59 who received the Ad26.COV2.S COVID-19 vaccine or a placebo. The CDR3, as DNA: TGTGCCAGCAGTCTCCGGGGCAAGCAGTACTTC. This translates into CASSLRGKQYF.